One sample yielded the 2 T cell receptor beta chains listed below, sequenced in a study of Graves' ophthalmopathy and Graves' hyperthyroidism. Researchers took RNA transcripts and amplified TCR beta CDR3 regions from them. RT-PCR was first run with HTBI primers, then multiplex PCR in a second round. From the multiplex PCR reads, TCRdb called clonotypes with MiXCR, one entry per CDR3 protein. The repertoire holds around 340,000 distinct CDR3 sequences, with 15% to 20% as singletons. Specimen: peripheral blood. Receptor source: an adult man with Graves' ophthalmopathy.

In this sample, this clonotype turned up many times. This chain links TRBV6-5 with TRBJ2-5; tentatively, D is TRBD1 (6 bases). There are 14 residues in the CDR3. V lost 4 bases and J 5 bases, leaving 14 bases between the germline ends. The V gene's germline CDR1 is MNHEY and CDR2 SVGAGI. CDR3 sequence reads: CASSSPDRGETQYF. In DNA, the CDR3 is TGTGCCAGCAGTTCCCCGGACAGAGGGGAGACCCAGTACTTC.

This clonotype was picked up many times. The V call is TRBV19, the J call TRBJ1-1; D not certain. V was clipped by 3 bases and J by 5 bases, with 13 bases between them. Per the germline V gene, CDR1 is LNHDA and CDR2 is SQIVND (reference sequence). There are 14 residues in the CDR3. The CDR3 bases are TGTGCCAGTAGTATCGCCTATTGGGTTACTGAAGCTTTCTTT. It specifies CASSIAYWVTEAFF.